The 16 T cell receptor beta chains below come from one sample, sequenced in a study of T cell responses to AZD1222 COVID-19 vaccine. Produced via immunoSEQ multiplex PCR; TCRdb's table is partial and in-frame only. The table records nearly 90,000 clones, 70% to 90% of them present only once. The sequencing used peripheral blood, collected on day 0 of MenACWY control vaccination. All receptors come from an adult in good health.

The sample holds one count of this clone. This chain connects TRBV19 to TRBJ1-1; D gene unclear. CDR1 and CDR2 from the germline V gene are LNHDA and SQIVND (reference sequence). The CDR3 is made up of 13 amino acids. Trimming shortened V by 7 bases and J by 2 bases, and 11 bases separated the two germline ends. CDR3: CASMRVANTEAFF. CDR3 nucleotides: TGTGCCAGTATGAGGGTTGCAAACACTGAAGCTTTCTTT.

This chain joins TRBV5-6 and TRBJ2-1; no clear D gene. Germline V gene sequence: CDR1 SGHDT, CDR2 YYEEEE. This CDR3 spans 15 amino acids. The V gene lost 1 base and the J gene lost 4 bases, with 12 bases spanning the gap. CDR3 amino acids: CASSLYNRAYNEQFF. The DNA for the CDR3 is TGTGCCAGCAGCTTGTACAACAGAGCATACAATGAGCAGTTCTTC.

The CDR3 DNA is TGTGCCAGCAGCCCGGACAGTTTCTCCTACGAGCAGTACTTC. It specifies CASSPDSFSYEQYF. The V gene is TRBV3-1 (or the pseudogene TRBV3-2), the J gene TRBJ2-7, with D perhaps matching TRBD1 (6 bases). Germline values: CDR1 LGHDT, CDR2 YNNKEL (reference sequence). V dropped 4 bases and J dropped 0 bases, with 10 bases sitting between them. The CDR3 has 14 amino acids.

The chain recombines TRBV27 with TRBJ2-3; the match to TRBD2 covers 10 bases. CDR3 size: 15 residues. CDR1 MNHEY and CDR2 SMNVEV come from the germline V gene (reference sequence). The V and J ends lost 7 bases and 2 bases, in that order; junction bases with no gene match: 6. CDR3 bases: TGTGCCAGCACCTCTAGCGGGGGCTCCACAGATACGCAGTATTTT. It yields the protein CASTSSGGSTDTQYF.

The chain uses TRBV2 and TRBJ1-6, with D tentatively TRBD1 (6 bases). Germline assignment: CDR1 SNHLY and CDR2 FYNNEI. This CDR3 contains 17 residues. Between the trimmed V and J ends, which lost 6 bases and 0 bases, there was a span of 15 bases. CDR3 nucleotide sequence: TGTGCCAGCAGGGGAGGACAGCAGAGCTCCTATAATTCACCCCTCCACTTT. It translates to CASRGGQQSSYNSPLHF.

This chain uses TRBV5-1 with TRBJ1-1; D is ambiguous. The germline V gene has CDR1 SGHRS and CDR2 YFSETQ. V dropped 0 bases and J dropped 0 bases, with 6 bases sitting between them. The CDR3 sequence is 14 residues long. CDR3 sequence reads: CASSLDGVNTEAFF. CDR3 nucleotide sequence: TGCGCCAGCAGCTTGGATGGGGTGAACACTGAAGCTTTCTTT.

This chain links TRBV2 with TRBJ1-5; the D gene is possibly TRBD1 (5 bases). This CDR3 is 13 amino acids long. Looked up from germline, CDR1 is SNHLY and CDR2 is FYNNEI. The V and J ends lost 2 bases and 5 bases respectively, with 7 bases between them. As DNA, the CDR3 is TGTGCCAGCAGTGAACAGGGTTATCAGCCCCAGCATTTT. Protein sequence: CASSEQGYQPQHF.

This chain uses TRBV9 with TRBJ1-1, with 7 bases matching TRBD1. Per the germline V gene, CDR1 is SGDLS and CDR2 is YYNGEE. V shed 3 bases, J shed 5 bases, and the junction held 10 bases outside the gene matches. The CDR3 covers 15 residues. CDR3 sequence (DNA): TGTGCCAGCAGCGCCTCCCAGGGGGGCTGGACTGAAGCTTTCTTT. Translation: CASSASQGGWTEAFF.

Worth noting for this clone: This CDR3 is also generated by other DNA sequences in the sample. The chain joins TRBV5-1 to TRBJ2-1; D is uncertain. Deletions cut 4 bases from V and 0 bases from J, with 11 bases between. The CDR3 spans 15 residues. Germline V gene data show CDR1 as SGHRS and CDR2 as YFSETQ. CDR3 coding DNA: TGCGCCAGCAGCCCCCCGCAGAGCTCCTACAATGAGCAGTTCTTC. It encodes CASSPPQSSYNEQFF.

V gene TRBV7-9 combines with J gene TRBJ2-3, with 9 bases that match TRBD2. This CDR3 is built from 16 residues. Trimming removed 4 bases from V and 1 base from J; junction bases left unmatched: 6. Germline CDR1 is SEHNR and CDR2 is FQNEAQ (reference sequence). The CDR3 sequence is CASSSPSGARTDTQYF. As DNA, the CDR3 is TGTGCCAGCAGCTCGCCTAGCGGGGCCCGCACAGATACGCAGTATTTT.

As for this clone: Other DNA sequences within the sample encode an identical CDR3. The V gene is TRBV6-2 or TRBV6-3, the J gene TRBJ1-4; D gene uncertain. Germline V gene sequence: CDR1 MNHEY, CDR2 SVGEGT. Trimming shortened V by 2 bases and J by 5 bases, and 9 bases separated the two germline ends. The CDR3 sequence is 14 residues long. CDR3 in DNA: TGTGCCAGCAGTTACGAGGGAAGGAATGAAAAACTGTTTTTT. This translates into CASSYEGRNEKLFF.

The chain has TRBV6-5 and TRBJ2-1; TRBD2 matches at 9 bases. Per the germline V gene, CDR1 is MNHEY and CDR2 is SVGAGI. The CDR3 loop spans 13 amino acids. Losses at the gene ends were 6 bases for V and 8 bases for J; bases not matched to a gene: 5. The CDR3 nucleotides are TGTGCCAGCAGGGGACTAGCTTCCGATGAGCAGTTCTTC. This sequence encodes CASRGLASDEQFF.

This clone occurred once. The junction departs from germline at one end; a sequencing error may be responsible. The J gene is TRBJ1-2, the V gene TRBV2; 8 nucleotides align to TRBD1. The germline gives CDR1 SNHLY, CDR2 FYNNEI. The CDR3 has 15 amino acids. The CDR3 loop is CASSLRRDRNYGYTF. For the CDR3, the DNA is TGTGCCAGCAGCCTAAGACGGGACAGGAACTATGGTTACACCTTC.

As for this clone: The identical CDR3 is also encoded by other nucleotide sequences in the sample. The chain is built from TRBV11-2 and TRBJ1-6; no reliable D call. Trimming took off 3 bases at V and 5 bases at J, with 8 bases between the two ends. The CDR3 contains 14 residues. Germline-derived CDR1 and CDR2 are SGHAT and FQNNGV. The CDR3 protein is CASSFSGDNSPLHF. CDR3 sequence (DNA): TGTGCCAGCAGCTTCTCCGGGGATAATTCACCCCTCCACTTT.

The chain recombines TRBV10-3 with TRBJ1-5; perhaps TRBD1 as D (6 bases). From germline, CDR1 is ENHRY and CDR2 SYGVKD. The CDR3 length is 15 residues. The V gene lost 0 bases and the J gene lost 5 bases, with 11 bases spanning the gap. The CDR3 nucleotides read TGTGCCATCAGTGAGTCGAGAGGGGGAGATCAGCCCCAGCATTTT. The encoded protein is CAISESRGGDQPQHF.

CDR3 coding DNA: TGTGCCAGCGGGGGACAGGGCATAGAAAAACTGTTTTTT. The encoded protein is CASGGQGIEKLFF. J is TRBJ1-4 and V is TRBV7-9; 9 bases line up with TRBD1. The CDR3 runs to 13 residues. Trimming took 8 bases from V and 8 from J; bases not matched to a gene: 6. From germline, CDR1 is SEHNR and CDR2 FQNEAQ (reference sequence). The full variable domain, rest sourced from reference TRBV7-9 and TRBJ1-4, is DTGVSQNPRHKITKRGQNVTFRCDPISEHNRLYWYRQTLGQGPEFLTYFQNEAQLEKSRLLSDRFSAERPKGSFSTLEIQRTEQGDSAMYLCASGGQGIEKLFFGSGTQLSVL.